This T cell receptor beta chain was retrieved from a study of memory CD4+ T cells and cytomegalovirus serostatus. The J segment lost 2 bases and the V segment lost 5 bases, leaving 10 bases of the junction unmatched. The germline V gene has CDR1 LNHDA and CDR2 SQIVND (reference sequence). The CDR3 totals 16 residues. The sort gate was single viable CD3+CD4+CD8-CD45RO+ cells for memory CD4+ T cells. Original processing methods: Out-of-frame sequences were removed, leaving 2 million to 2.5 million distinct TCRbeta sequences. Sequencing was performed with immunoSEQ multiplex PCR; in TCRdb, only in-frame clones are kept and a portion is missing. The V and J calls and clone size are taken from that table; D and trimming were inferred from the DNA. In the table there are 50,000 to 60,000 clones, 82% of which are singletons.

V usage is TRBV19 and J usage is TRBJ1-2; 8 bases match TRBD1. The sequenced sample consisted of memory CD4+ T cells from blood. The TCR was taken from an adult in good health and CMV-seronegative. The CDR3 loop is CASSFDRGSTNYGYTF. The CDR3 coding sequence is TGTGCCAGTAGTTTCGACAGGGGCTCCACCAACTATGGCTACACCTTC.